Listed below are T cell receptor beta chains from one sample, sequenced in a study of blood T cell repertoires in COVID-19. Measured with immunoSEQ multiplex PCR; TCRdb has only the in-frame clones, and not every one. The sample includes approximately 270,000 clones, 75% to 90% of them seen just once. Sequenced sample: peripheral blood. Source of these receptors: a woman aged 70-85 years with acute or convalescent COVID-19. Both conserved end residues are part of each CDR3. The order of the fields is CDR3 DNA, CDR3 protein, clone size, D gene, V gene, J gene. A D gene is named only where the DNA matches it firmly. Some rows have no size entry. The others give once, few or many, or a class for an expanded clone.

TGCGCCAGCAGCCAGAGGACAGAAGGCGTATGGGGCTACACCTTC,CASSQRTEGVWGYTF,once,-,TRBV4-1,TRBJ1-2
TGTGCCAGTAGTATAGGAGGGACAGTCGGCCAAGAGACCCAGTACTTC,CASSIGGTVGQETQYF,-,TRBD1,TRBV19,TRBJ2-5
TGCGCCAGCAGCGGGGTAGCGGGGGCGCCCACAGATACGCAGTATTTT,CASSGVAGAPTDTQYF,-,TRBD2,TRBV5-1,TRBJ2-3
TGTGCTAGTGGTTCCTACCCCACAGATATGAACACTGAAGCTTTCTTT,CASGSYPTDMNTEAFF,-,-,TRBV12-5,TRBJ1-1
TGTGCCAGCAGTGAAGCGCCGGGACAGGGCACAGATACGCAGTATTTT,CASSEAPGQGTDTQYF,-,TRBD1,TRBV2,TRBJ2-3
TGTGCCGGGGGACGGGGGACTGAAGCTTTCTTT,CAGGRGTEAFF,-,-,TRBV12-3/TRBV12-4,TRBJ1-1
TGCGCCAGCAGCTTGTCAGGTGGCGAAGTTGAAAAACTGTTTTTT,CASSLSGGEVEKLFF,-,-,TRBV5-1,TRBJ1-4
TGTTTGACAGGCCTTACGGGAGGGACTGAAGCTTTCTTT,CLTGLTGGTEAFF,few,-,TRBV3-1/TRBV3-2,TRBJ1-1
TGCGCCAGCAGCCGAGGGTTCGGGGACAATGAGCAGTTCTTC,CASSRGFGDNEQFF,-,-,TRBV5-1,TRBJ2-1
TGTGCCAGCACCCGACTAGCGGGGGGGAGGGAGCAGTTCTTC,CASTRLAGGREQFF,-,TRBD2,TRBV6-5,TRBJ2-1
TGTGCCAGCAGCTTGACAGGGTCTGGGCATTCACCCCTCCACTTT,CASSLTGSGHSPLHF,-,TRBD1,TRBV11-2,TRBJ1-6
TGTGCCAGTAGTATCGCGCGGGTGGATGAGCAGTTCTTC,CASSIARVDEQFF,-,-,TRBV19,TRBJ2-1
TGTGCCAGCAGGGGGGGACAGGGGCCAGATACGCAGTATTTT,CASRGGQGPDTQYF,-,TRBD1,TRBV2,TRBJ2-3
TGTGCCAGCAGCCCCACGATGGGGACTGCTGAAGAAGCTTTCTTT,CASSPTMGTAEEAFF,-,-,TRBV3-1/TRBV3-2,TRBJ1-1
TGTGCCAGTAGTCCCCGGCGAGCAGGTACGCAGTATTTT,CASSPRRAGTQYF,many,-,TRBV19,TRBJ2-3
TGTGCCAGCAGCAGGGACACCTATCAGCCCCAGCATTTT,CASSRDTYQPQHF,-,-,TRBV12-3/TRBV12-4,TRBJ1-5
TGTGCCAGCAGTTACACCGCGTCTGAGCAGTTCTTC,CASSYTASEQFF,once,-,TRBV6-2/TRBV6-3,TRBJ2-1
TGCGCCAGCAGTGAGTCAGGGGGCAATCAGCCCCAGCATTTT,CASSESGGNQPQHF,-,-,TRBV10-2,TRBJ1-5
TGTGCCAGCAGCTTAGTGGGGCGGGGCTTACAAGAGACCCAGTACTTC,CASSLVGRGLQETQYF,-,-,TRBV7-8,TRBJ2-5
TGCGCCAGCAGCACAGGGAGGGGTCTAGAGACCCAGTACTTC,CASSTGRGLETQYF,-,-,TRBV5-1,TRBJ2-5
TGTGCCAGCAGCTTGGCCGGGTCCCTCGGGAACACTGAAGCTTTCTTT,CASSLAGSLGNTEAFF,-,-,TRBV5-5,TRBJ1-1
TGCAGCGTTCAGCAGGGGTTCTTAGGCTACACCTTC,CSVQQGFLGYTF,-,-,TRBV29-1,TRBJ1-2
TGTGCCAGCAGCCAAGATCCGGCTAGCGATGAGCAGTTCTTC,CASSQDPASDEQFF,-,-,TRBV3-1/TRBV3-2,TRBJ2-1
TGTGCCAGCAGCCCACAGGGGACCTACGAGCAGTACTTC,CASSPQGTYEQYF,-,TRBD1,TRBV7-9,TRBJ2-7
TGTGCCAGCAGCCAACGGGGAAATCAGCCCCAGCATTTT,CASSQRGNQPQHF,-,-,TRBV16,TRBJ1-5
TGCGCCAGCAGTGACCCGGGGAGGGCAGATACGCAGTATTTT,CASSDPGRADTQYF,-,TRBD2,TRBV10-1,TRBJ2-3
TGTGCCAGCTTCCAGGACAGGGGGCTAGGGACTGAAGCTTTCTTT,CASFQDRGLGTEAFF,-,TRBD1,TRBV11-2,TRBJ1-1
TGTGCCAGCAGCCAACAGGGGCGATCACCCCTCCACTTT,CASSQQGRSPLHF,-,-,TRBV3-1/TRBV3-2,TRBJ1-6
TGTGCCAGCTCACCCGGGACAGGGTTTTTGGCTTTCTTT,CASSPGTGFLAFF,-,TRBD1,TRBV18,TRBJ1-1
TGTGCCAGCAGCCCCGATACAGGGGGAAACACCATATATTTT,CASSPDTGGNTIYF,-,-,TRBV6-5,TRBJ1-3
TGTGCCAGCAGCTTAGTTTCAGTCGGGGATGGCTACACCTTC,CASSLVSVGDGYTF,-,-,TRBV5-8,TRBJ1-2
TGTGCCAGCAGCGGACCCCTAAGCGGGGGGGATCAAGAGACCCAGTACTTC,CASSGPLSGGDQETQYF,-,TRBD2,TRBV7-2,TRBJ2-5
TGCGCCTGCCGTGCTAGCGGGGGTAATGAGCAGTTCTTC,CACRASGGNEQFF,once,TRBD2,TRBV5-1,TRBJ2-1
TGTGCCAGCAGCCAAGGGGGAGCGAACACTGAAGCTTTCTTT,CASSQGGANTEAFF,-,-,TRBV3-1/TRBV3-2,TRBJ1-1
TGTGCCAGCAGCTTTGGGTCCCCTGTCACCGGGGAGACCCAGTACTTC,CASSFGSPVTGETQYF,once,-,TRBV7-9,TRBJ2-5
TGTGCCAGCAGCTTGGGGCTCCAGAACACTGAAGCTTTCTTT,CASSLGLQNTEAFF,-,-,TRBV5-8,TRBJ1-1
TGTGCCAGCAGCTTGGGACTAGCGGGCACAGATACGCAGTATTTT,CASSLGLAGTDTQYF,once,TRBD2,TRBV5-4,TRBJ2-3
TGCGCCAGCAGCCCGGAGGGTGTTCCTAGCGGGGGTAAAGATACGCAGTATTTT,CASSPEGVPSGGKDTQYF,-,TRBD2,TRBV5-1,TRBJ2-3
TGCGCCAGCAGTCAAAGAACTCGGGGCGAGCAGTACTTC,CASSQRTRGEQYF,-,-,TRBV23-1,TRBJ2-7
TGTGCCAGTAGCCCCCGGCGGGGCCCACAGCCCCAGCATTTT,CASSPRRGPQPQHF,-,-,TRBV19,TRBJ1-5
TGTGCCAGCAGCTTACTGGGTAGAGAGGACAATGAGCAGTTCTTC,CASSLLGREDNEQFF,-,-,TRBV7-9,TRBJ2-1
TGCGCCAGCAGCTTGGCGAGTAATGAAAAACTGTTTTTT,CASSLASNEKLFF,-,-,TRBV5-1,TRBJ1-4
TGTGCCAGCTCACCTTTTGACGGGAGAAACACCATATATTTT,CASSPFDGRNTIYF,-,-,TRBV18,TRBJ1-3
TGCGCCAGCAGCTTAATGGGGGGCACTGAAGCTTTCTTT,CASSLMGGTEAFF,-,-,TRBV5-1,TRBJ1-1
TGTGCCTCAACCGGCCGGGATAACTATGGCTACACCTTC,CASTGRDNYGYTF,-,-,TRBV19,TRBJ1-2
TGTGCCAGTAGTATCGAAGCGGGACGGACCTTCTATGGCTACACCTTC,CASSIEAGRTFYGYTF,-,-,TRBV19,TRBJ1-2
TGTGCCAGCAGCTTAGCGAGGAACGAGCAGTACTTC,CASSLARNEQYF,-,-,TRBV7-2,TRBJ2-7
TGTGCCAGCAGCTTAGGGTTTGAGATGAAGAACACCGGGGAGCTGTTTTTT,CASSLGFEMKNTGELFF,-,-,TRBV7-6,TRBJ2-2
TGCGCCAGCAGCCAACCGACAGGGGACGCTAACTATGGCTACACCTTC,CASSQPTGDANYGYTF,-,TRBD1,TRBV4-1,TRBJ1-2
TGTGCCAGCAGCTCACAGGGAGCTGAAGCTTTCTTT,CASSSQGAEAFF,few,-,TRBV9,TRBJ1-1
TGTGCCAGCACTGGCGCAGGGGGGTTCTATGGCTACACCTTC,CASTGAGGFYGYTF,few,TRBD1,TRBV5-5,TRBJ1-2
TGTGCCAGCAGCCAAGCAGGGGGGCCACACAATGAGCAGTTCTTC,CASSQAGGPHNEQFF,-,-,TRBV3-1/TRBV3-2,TRBJ2-1
TGTGCCAGCAGCTTAAGCACCACGCGGAGAGGGGAGACCCAGTACTTC,CASSLSTTRRGETQYF,-,-,TRBV7-9,TRBJ2-5
TGTGCCAGCAGCCCGCAGACAGGGGGCGCTTCCTACGAGCAGTACTTC,CASSPQTGGASYEQYF,-,TRBD1,TRBV9,TRBJ2-7
TGTGCCAGCAGCTTCGCCCGGACCGGGGAGCTGTTTTTT,CASSFARTGELFF,-,-,TRBV14,TRBJ2-2
TGTGCCAGCAGTGTACAAAGCTCTGGGGCCAACGTCCTGACTTTC,CASSVQSSGANVLTF,-,-,TRBV25-1,TRBJ2-6
TGTGCCAGCAGGTACAGGGGTGAGCAGTTCTTC,CASRYRGEQFF,-,TRBD1,TRBV6-5,TRBJ2-1